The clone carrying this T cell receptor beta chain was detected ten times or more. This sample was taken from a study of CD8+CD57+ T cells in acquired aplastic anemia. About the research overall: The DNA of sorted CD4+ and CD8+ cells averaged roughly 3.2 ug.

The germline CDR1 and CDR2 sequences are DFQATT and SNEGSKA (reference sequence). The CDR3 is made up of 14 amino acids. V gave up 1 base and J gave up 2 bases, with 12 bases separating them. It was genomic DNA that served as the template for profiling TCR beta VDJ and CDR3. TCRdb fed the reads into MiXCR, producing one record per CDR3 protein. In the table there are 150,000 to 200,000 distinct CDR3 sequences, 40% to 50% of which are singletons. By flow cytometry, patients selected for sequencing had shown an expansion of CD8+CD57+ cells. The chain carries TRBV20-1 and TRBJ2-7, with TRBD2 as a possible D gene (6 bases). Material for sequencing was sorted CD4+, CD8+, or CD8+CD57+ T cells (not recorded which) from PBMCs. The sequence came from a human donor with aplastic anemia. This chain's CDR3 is CSARGGRPTYEQYF. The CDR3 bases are TGCAGTGCTAGAGGTGGGAGGCCCACCTACGAGCAGTACTTC.